Detailed here is one TCR beta chain. Its antigen is not identified. The data originate from a study of T-cell reconstitution after alpha-beta-depleted transplantation in children. Study observations and caveats: The main origin of T-cell counts and diversity one year after transplant was newly produced T cells.

Unique molecular identifiers were built into the TCRbeta library. From the PCR reads, TCRdb called clonotypes with MiXCR, one entry per CDR3 protein. The data contain approximately 500,000 distinct CDR3 sequences, about 10% of them seen just once; the ten biggest clones take up about 2%. V lost 0 bases, J lost 2 bases, and 10 bases lay in between. In germline, CDR1 is KGHSH, CDR2 LQKENI. CDR3 size: 15 residues. This sequence was found in a child aged 2 to 9 with inherited bone marrow failure, due to receive a stem cell transplant. The rearrangement joins TRBV18 to TRBJ1-2; D is uncertain. The source material was PBMCs, sampled before TCRalphabeta/CD19-depleted stem cell transplant. The CDR3 sequence: CASSPPGGRNYGYTF. The DNA of the CDR3 is TGTGCCAGCTCACCACCAGGAGGGAGAAACTATGGCTACACCTTC.